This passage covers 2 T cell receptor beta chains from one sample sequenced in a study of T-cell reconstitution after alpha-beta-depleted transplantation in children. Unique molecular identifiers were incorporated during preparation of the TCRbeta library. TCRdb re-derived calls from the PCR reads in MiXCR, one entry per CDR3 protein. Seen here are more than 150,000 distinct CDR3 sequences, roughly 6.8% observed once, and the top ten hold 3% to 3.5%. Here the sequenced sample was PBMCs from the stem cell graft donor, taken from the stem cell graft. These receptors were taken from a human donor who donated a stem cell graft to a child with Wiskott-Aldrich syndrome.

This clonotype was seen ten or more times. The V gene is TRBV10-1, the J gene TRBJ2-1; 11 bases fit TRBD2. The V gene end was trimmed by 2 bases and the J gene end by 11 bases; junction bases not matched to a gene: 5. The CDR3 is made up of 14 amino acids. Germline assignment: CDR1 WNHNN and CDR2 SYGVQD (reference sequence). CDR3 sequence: CASSEGVAGGKQFF. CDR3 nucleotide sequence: TGCGCCAGCAGTGAGGGGGTAGCGGGGGGGAAGCAGTTCTTC.

As DNA, the CDR3 is TGTGCCAGCAGCCCCCTCCCGACAGGAGCCTATGGCTACACCTTC. Its protein is CASSPLPTGAYGYTF. The gene calls are TRBV12-3 or TRBV12-4 and TRBJ1-2; TRBD1 is a possible D gene (6 bases). V shed 6 bases and J shed 4 bases, with 18 bases lying between them. The CDR3 length is 15 residues.